The rows below give T cell receptor beta chains drawn from one sample of a study of blood T cell repertoires in COVID-19. Assay used: immunoSEQ multiplex PCR; TCRdb lists only in-frame clones, some missing. Of 100,000 to 150,000 clones in the sample, around 86% were seen once. Sequenced: peripheral blood. The receptors shown here come from a woman of 80 years or more with acute or convalescent COVID-19. Each CDR3 is given with its conserved first and last residue. D genes are given only for firm matches. Clone size appears in some rows only: once, few, many, or a class for an expanded clone.

TRBJ1-1	.	.	TRBV5-1	CASSWRFAGEGEAFF	TGCGCCAGCAGCTGGAGATTTGCAGGGGAAGGTGAAGCTTTCTTT
TRBJ1-5	TRBD1	few	TRBV16	CASSFRQGIDQPQHF	TGTGCCAGCAGCTTCCGACAGGGGATAGATCAGCCCCAGCATTTT
TRBJ2-5	.	.	TRBV25-1	CASSESGRQETQYF	TGTGCCAGCAGTGAATCTGGCAGACAAGAGACCCAGTACTTC
TRBJ1-1	TRBD1	.	TRBV25-1	CASSATGYNAEAFF	TGTGCCAGCAGTGCGACAGGGTACAACGCTGAAGCTTTCTTT
TRBJ1-4	TRBD1	.	TRBV4-2	CASSARQGEKEKLFF	TGTGCCAGCAGCGCTCGACAGGGGGAGAAGGAAAAACTGTTTTTT
TRBJ1-6	.	.	TRBV9	CASSVGMSDSPLHF	TGTGCCAGCAGCGTCGGGATGTCGGATTCACCCCTCCACTTT
TRBJ2-1	.	.	TRBV5-1	CASQQGSHEQFF	TGCGCCAGCCAACAGGGCTCCCATGAGCAGTTCTTC
TRBJ1-5	.	few	TRBV6-1	CASSEQLDQPQHF	TGTGCCAGCAGTGAGCAATTAGATCAGCCCCAGCATTTT
TRBJ2-1	.	.	TRBV10-3	CAIGPGQSSYNEQFF	TGTGCCATCGGTCCAGGACAGAGCTCCTACAATGAGCAGTTCTTC
TRBJ2-1	.	once	TRBV13	CASTSRGAWGNEQFF	TGTGCCAGCACCTCTCGTGGGGCCTGGGGCAATGAGCAGTTCTTC
TRBJ2-5	.	.	TRBV5-1	CASGLGQGGRETQYF	TGCGCCAGCGGACTTGGACAGGGAGGGAGAGAGACCCAGTACTTC
TRBJ1-5	TRBD1	.	TRBV6-5	CASSRGNQPQHF	TGTGCCAGCAGCAGGGGGAATCAGCCCCAGCATTTT
TRBJ1-2	TRBD1	.	TRBV27	CASSSFQGAGYTF	TGTGCCAGCAGTTCATTCCAGGGGGCTGGCTACACCTTC
TRBJ1-2	TRBD1	.	TRBV19	CASTSPRDRGNYGYTF	TGTGCCAGTACCTCTCCTCGGGACAGGGGCAACTATGGCTACACCTTC
TRBJ1-5	TRBD1	.	TRBV29-1	CSVGQNNQPQHF	TGCAGCGTGGGACAGAACAATCAGCCCCAGCATTTT
TRBJ1-2	.	.	TRBV19	CASSIGGRDYGYTF	TGTGCCAGTAGTATAGGCGGCAGGGACTATGGCTACACCTTC
TRBJ1-1	.	.	TRBV7-2	CASSLVGADGTEAFF	TGTGCCAGCAGCTTAGTGGGGGCCGATGGTACTGAAGCTTTCTTT
TRBJ1-2	.	.	TRBV2	CASSLTQDSLVSGYTF	TGTGCCAGCAGCCTTACCCAGGACAGCTTGGTGTCGGGCTACACCTTC
TRBJ1-2	.	.	TRBV5-5	CASSLVSASSYTF	TGTGCCAGCAGCTTAGTGTCCGCGAGTAGCTACACCTTC
TRBJ1-3	.	.	TRBV6-5	CASTPGSTGNTIYF	TGTGCCAGCACCCCGGGGAGTACTGGAAACACCATATATTTT
TRBJ1-1	.	.	TRBV4-2	CASSQLIRSGRDTEAFF	TGTGCCAGCAGCCAACTTATTCGTTCAGGGCGTGACACTGAAGCTTTCTTT
TRBJ1-1	.	.	TRBV7-2	CASSLQGMNTEAFF	TGTGCCAGCAGCTTGCAGGGAATGAACACTGAAGCTTTCTTT
TRBJ2-3	TRBD1	once	TRBV5-1	CASTRDRGSTDTQYF	TGCGCCAGCACCAGGGACAGGGGGAGCACAGATACGCAGTATTTT
TRBJ2-2	.	.	TRBV12-5	CASGPGLPPPGELFF	TGTGCTAGTGGGCCGGGACTCCCGCCCCCCGGGGAGCTGTTTTTT
TRBJ2-1	.	.	TRBV11-3	CASSLIPTGTYNEQFF	TGTGCCAGCAGCTTAATACCCACAGGAACCTACAATGAGCAGTTCTTC
TRBJ1-2	.	.	TRBV7-2	CASRPPGGRAEGYTF	TGTGCCAGCAGACCCCCGGGTGGCAGGGCGGAAGGCTACACCTTC
TRBJ2-3	TRBD2	once	TRBV7-7	CASSQGLLSTDTQYF	TGTGCCAGCAGCCAGGGACTACTTAGCACAGATACGCAGTATTTT
TRBJ2-7	.	.	TRBV15	CATSRDRQGREQYF	TGTGCCACCAGCAGAGATAGGCAGGGGCGCGAGCAGTACTTC
TRBJ2-1	TRBD2	once	TRBV5-5	CASSFSGGRGEQFF	TGTGCCAGCAGCTTCAGCGGGGGAAGGGGTGAGCAGTTCTTC
TRBJ1-1	.	.	TRBV5-4	CASSFQGLAAEAFF	TGTGCCAGCAGCTTCCAGGGACTCGCGGCTGAAGCTTTCTTT
TRBJ2-5	TRBD1	.	TRBV6-6	CASSYKSGQQETQYF	TGTGCCAGCAGTTACAAATCGGGACAGCAAGAGACCCAGTACTTC
TRBJ1-3	TRBD1	.	TRBV2	CASSRTGQLSGNTIYF	TGTGCCAGCAGTAGGACAGGGCAACTCTCTGGAAACACCATATATTTT
TRBJ1-2	.	.	TRBV19	CASSPLRRENYGYTF	TGTGCCAGTAGTCCATTACGCCGGGAAAACTATGGCTACACCTTC
TRBJ2-2	.	.	TRBV3-1/TRBV3-2	CASSSRVSTGELFF	TGTGCCAGCAGCTCCCGTGTATCCACCGGGGAGCTGTTTTTT
TRBJ1-1	.	.	TRBV27	CASSLISMGPQGKMNTEAFF	TGTGCCAGCAGTTTAATCTCCATGGGTCCCCAGGGGAAAATGAACACTGAAGCTTTCTTT
TRBJ1-1	TRBD1	.	TRBV5-1	CASSSGTANTEAFF	TGCGCCAGCAGCTCCGGGACAGCGAACACTGAAGCTTTCTTT
TRBJ1-2	.	few	TRBV5-4	CASSIAGRTLSYTF	TGTGCCAGCAGCATAGCCGGGAGGACATTGAGCTACACCTTC
TRBJ2-5	.	.	TRBV7-9	CASSLHSHETQYF	TGTGCCAGCAGCCTCCACAGCCACGAGACCCAGTACTTC
TRBJ1-1	.	.	TRBV3-1/TRBV3-2	CASSQVQGNTEAFF	TGTGCCAGCAGCCAAGTCCAGGGTAACACTGAAGCTTTCTTT
TRBJ1-3	.	.	TRBV5-4	CASSAKQGPGNTIYF	TGTGCCAGCAGCGCAAAGCAGGGGCCTGGAAACACCATATATTTT
TRBJ1-5	.	.	TRBV4-1	CASSLTGTSSNQPQHF	TGCGCCAGCAGCCTGACCGGGACATCTAGCAATCAGCCCCAGCATTTT
TRBJ2-2	TRBD1	few	TRBV19	CASRRGTANTGELFF	TGTGCCAGTAGGAGAGGGACAGCGAACACCGGGGAGCTGTTTTTT
TRBJ1-5	.	few	TRBV19	CASTLTVRGSNQPQHF	TGTGCCAGTACCCTGACGGTGCGGGGGAGCAATCAGCCCCAGCATTTT
TRBJ2-2	.	once	TRBV7-9	CASSPRGNTGELFF	TGTGCCAGCAGTCCGCGGGGGAACACCGGGGAGCTGTTTTTT
TRBJ2-7	TRBD1	.	TRBV11-1	CASSAIQGGYEQYF	TGTGCCAGCAGCGCGATACAGGGGGGCTACGAGCAGTACTTC
TRBJ1-1	.	once	TRBV14	CASSQVGRNTEAFF	TGTGCCAGCAGCCAAGTGGGGAGGAACACTGAAGCTTTCTTT
TRBJ1-6	.	.	TRBV18	CASSPYALGGAQRNSPLHF	TGTGCCAGCTCACCTTACGCCCTCGGCGGGGCCCAGAGGAATTCACCCCTCCACTTT
TRBJ1-2	TRBD1	.	TRBV9	CASSPGQGLYGYTF	TGTGCCAGCAGCCCGGGACAGGGTTTATATGGCTACACCTTC
TRBJ2-2	TRBD1	.	TRBV7-9	CASSLGQGRAGELFF	TGTGCCAGCAGCCTAGGACAGGGTCGAGCCGGGGAGCTGTTTTTT
TRBJ1-3	.	.	TRBV5-4	CASSTDSGNTIYF	TGTGCCAGCAGCACTGACTCTGGAAACACCATATATTTT
TRBJ2-1	TRBD1	.	TRBV7-2	CASSFRGGGYNEQFF	TGTGCCAGCAGCTTTCGAGGGGGCGGCTACAATGAGCAGTTCTTC
TRBJ1-4	.	.	TRBV6-5	CASSRVATNEKLFF	TGTGCCAGCAGTAGAGTCGCAACTAATGAAAAACTGTTTTTT
TRBJ1-1	.	.	TRBV6-2/TRBV6-3	CASSQGISEAFF	TGTGCCAGCAGTCAGGGAATCTCTGAAGCTTTCTTT
TRBJ1-1	TRBD1	.	TRBV7-9	CASSAGTANTEAFF	TGTGCCAGCAGCGCGGGGACAGCGAACACTGAAGCTTTCTTT
TRBJ1-5	.	.	TRBV3-1/TRBV3-2	CASSRFLDQPQHF	TGTGCCAGCAGCCGTTTTCTTGATCAGCCCCAGCATTTT
TRBJ2-1	.	.	TRBV10-3	CAISMGGNEQFF	TGTGCCATCAGTATGGGGGGTAATGAGCAGTTCTTC
TRBJ2-7	TRBD2	.	TRBV7-2	CASNSRTSGVTSSYEQYF	TGTGCCAGCAACTCTCGGACTAGCGGGGTAACGAGCTCCTACGAGCAGTACTTC
TRBJ2-3	TRBD2	.	TRBV10-3	CAISDPLAGRTDTQYF	TGTGCCATCAGTGACCCTCTAGCGGGGCGCACAGATACGCAGTATTTT
TRBJ2-1	.	.	TRBV7-2	CASSLTRYNEQFF	TGTGCCAGCAGCTTAACGCGTTACAATGAGCAGTTCTTC
TRBJ1-6	.	.	TRBV6-1	CASSDRLLGNSPLHF	TGTGCCAGCAGTGACCGGCTTCTGGGCAATTCACCCCTCCACTTT